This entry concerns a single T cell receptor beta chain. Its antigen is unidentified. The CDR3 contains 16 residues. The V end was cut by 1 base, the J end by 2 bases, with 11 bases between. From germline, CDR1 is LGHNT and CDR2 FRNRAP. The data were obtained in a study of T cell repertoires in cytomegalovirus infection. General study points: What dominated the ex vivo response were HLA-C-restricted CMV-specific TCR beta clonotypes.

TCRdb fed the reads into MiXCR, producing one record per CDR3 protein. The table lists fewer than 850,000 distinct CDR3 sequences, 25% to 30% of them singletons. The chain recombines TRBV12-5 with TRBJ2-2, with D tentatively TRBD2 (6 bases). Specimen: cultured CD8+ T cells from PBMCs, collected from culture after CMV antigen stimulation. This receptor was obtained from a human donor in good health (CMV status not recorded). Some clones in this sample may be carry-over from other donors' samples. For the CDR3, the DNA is TGTGCTAGTGGTTTGGGCGGGGTTCCTAACACCGGGGAGCTGTTTTTT. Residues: CASGLGGVPNTGELFF.